These 9 T cell receptor beta chains came from one sample sequenced in a study of untreated major depressive disorder. Overall study findings and caveats: TRBV05-01 (Vbeta 5.1) usage was higher in CD4+ T cells of depressed patients than controls.

These receptors have no known antigen. Libraries were prepared by immunoSEQ multiplex PCR; TCRdb keeps only in-frame clonotypes and omits some of them. The table lists 23,000 or so clones, 91% of them singletons, with around 0.78% in the top ten. The sample was CD4+ T cells from PBMCs. These receptors originate from a woman in her 30s with major depressive disorder.

The V call is TRBV5-1, the J call TRBJ2-5, with a tentative D call TRBD2 (6 bases). CDR3 length: 14 residues. Trimming left V 4 bases short and J 0 bases short, with 10 bases between. Germline V gene lookup returns CDR1 SGHRS and CDR2 YFSETQ. The CDR3 protein is CASSPAGNQETQYF. CDR3 coding DNA: TGCGCCAGCAGCCCGGCGGGAAACCAAGAGACCCAGTACTTC.

This clone appeared a few times. The rearrangement joins TRBV2 to TRBJ2-1; D is unresolved. CDR1 and CDR2 from the germline V gene are SNHLY and FYNNEI. The CDR3 runs 14 residues. Deletions cut 8 bases from V and 6 bases from J, with 17 bases between. The DNA for the CDR3 is TGTGCCAGCCGCGAGAACTCCCAAGGCAATGAGCAGTTCTTC. This gives the protein CASRENSQGNEQFF.

V and J are TRBV18 and TRBJ1-5, with D perhaps matching TRBD1 (6 bases). This CDR3 is 13 amino acids long. Trimming pared 3 bases from V and 4 bases from J, leaving 7 bases between. Germline V CDR1 and CDR2: KGHSH, LQKENI. The chain's CDR3 is CASSPDRNQPQHF. In DNA, the CDR3 is TGTGCCAGCTCACCCGACAGGAATCAGCCCCAGCATTTT.

This chain uses TRBV7-8 with TRBJ1-2; D ambiguous. The length of the CDR3 is 13 residues. The germline V gene has CDR1 SGHVS and CDR2 FQNEAQ. Trimming stripped 3 bases from V and 2 bases from J, with 7 bases between. This CDR3 is CASSLITNYGYTF. The CDR3 DNA reads TGTGCCAGCAGCTTGATTACCAACTATGGCTACACCTTC. The variable domain in full, with the rest retrieved from reference TRBV7-8 and TRBJ1-2, is GAGVSQSPRYKVAKRGQDVALRCDPISGHVSLFWYQQALGQGPEFLTYFQNEAQLDKSGLPSDRFFAERPEGSVSTLKIQRTQQEDSAVYLCASSLITNYGYTFGSGTRLTVV.

The J gene is TRBJ1-2, the V gene TRBV10-3; 7 positions match TRBD1. V gave up 3 bases and J gave up 5 bases; unmatched junction bases: 3. Looked up from germline, CDR1 is ENHRY and CDR2 is SYGVKD. The CDR3 is 13 amino acids. CDR3 nucleotide sequence: TGTGCCATCAGTGACGGACAGGATTATGGCTACACCTTC. This encodes CAISDGQDYGYTF.

The chain carries TRBV27 and TRBJ2-7; D possibly uses TRBD1 or TRBD2 (6 bases each). The V gene's germline CDR1 is MNHEY and CDR2 SMNVEV (reference sequence). The V end lost 6 bases, the J end lost 0 bases, and 15 bases lay between the germline ends. This CDR3 region has 15 residues. The CDR3 sequence: CASSGGGIGSYEQYF. The CDR3 DNA reads TGTGCCAGCAGCGGAGGGGGTATAGGCTCCTACGAGCAGTACTTC.

This sequence joins TRBV29-1 and TRBJ2-1; tentatively, D is TRBD2 (6 bases). Per the germline V gene, CDR1 is SQVTM and CDR2 is ANQGSEA. The CDR3 spans 14 residues. Trimming shortened V by 7 bases and J by 7 bases, and 20 bases separated the two germline ends. The CDR3 sequence is CSGSWGVSGNEQFF. The CDR3 DNA follows: TGCAGCGGCTCCTGGGGGGTTTCCGGGAATGAGCAGTTCTTC.

J is TRBJ2-5 and V is TRBV25-1, with a weak D call TRBD2 (6 bases). The CDR3 contains 15 residues. In germline, CDR1 is MGHDK, CDR2 SYGVNS. The V end lost 5 bases, the J end lost 6 bases, and 19 bases lay between the germline ends. The CDR3 DNA follows: TGTGCCAGCAGTCTTACGGGAGCGGGTGGCCAGACCCAGTACTTC. This encodes CASSLTGAGGQTQYF.

The chain links TRBV7-9 to TRBJ2-5; TRBD2 aligns across 13 bases. Germline V gene data show CDR1 as SEHNR and CDR2 as FQNEAQ (reference sequence). This CDR3 is 15 amino acids long. The V segment lost 5 bases and the J segment 4 bases; nucleotides outside the gene matches: 4. CDR3 nucleotides: TGTGCCAGCAGCCTCGGACTAGCGGGAGTAGAGACCCAGTACTTC. Translating it yields CASSLGLAGVETQYF.